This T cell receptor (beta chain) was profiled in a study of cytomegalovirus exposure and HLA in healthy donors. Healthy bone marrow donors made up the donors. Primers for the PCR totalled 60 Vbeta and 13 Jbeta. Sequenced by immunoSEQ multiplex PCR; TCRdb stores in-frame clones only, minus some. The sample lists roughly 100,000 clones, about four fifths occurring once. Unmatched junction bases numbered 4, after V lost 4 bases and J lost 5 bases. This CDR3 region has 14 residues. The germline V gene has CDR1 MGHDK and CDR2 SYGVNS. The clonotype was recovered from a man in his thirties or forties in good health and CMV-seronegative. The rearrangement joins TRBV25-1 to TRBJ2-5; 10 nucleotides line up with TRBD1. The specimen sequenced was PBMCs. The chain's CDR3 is CASSGQGATETQYF. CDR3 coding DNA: TGTGCCAGCAGTGGACAGGGGGCCACGGAGACCCAGTACTTC.